Following are 11 T cell receptor beta chains from one sample sequenced in a study of Ad26.COV2.S vaccination and SARS-CoV-2 variants. Repertoires were generated with immunoSEQ multiplex PCR, while TCRdb's copy carries only in-frame clones and drops some. The sample lists 300,000 to 400,000 clones, 80% to 90% occurring once. The treatment denotes: over 15 received Ad26.COV2.S at low or high dose, single or two shots; 5 received placebo; per-sample allocation not given. All samples were drawn on day 63, counting from the first vaccine or placebo injection. The sample here was peripheral blood, taken in a trial of Ad26.COV2.S vaccine versus placebo. Source of these receptors: a person between 18 and 59 years old who received the Ad26.COV2.S COVID-19 vaccine or a placebo.

This rearrangement joins TRBV6-5 to TRBJ2-7; unclear D gene. Germline V gene lookup returns CDR1 MNHEY and CDR2 SVGAGI. V was shortened by 10 bases and J by 2 bases, with 9 bases between the two germline ends. The CDR3 runs 11 residues. Here the CDR3 reads CATGRAYEQYF. CDR3 sequence (DNA): TGTGCCACAGGTAGGGCCTACGAGCAGTACTTC.

The chain couples TRBV4-1 to TRBJ2-1; the D gene is possibly TRBD2 (5 bases). The germline V and J ends were trimmed by 0 bases and 4 bases, with 16 bases remaining between them. The CDR3 has 17 amino acids. Germline V gene data show CDR1 as MGHRA and CDR2 as YSYEKL. CDR3: CASSQDYGLAPYNEQFF. CDR3 in DNA: TGCGCCAGCAGCCAAGATTACGGGCTAGCACCTTACAATGAGCAGTTCTTC.

The V gene is TRBV5-5, the J gene TRBJ2-7, with D uncertain. In germline, CDR1 is SGHKS, CDR2 YYEKEE (reference sequence). Between the trimmed V and J ends, which lost 0 bases and 2 bases, there was a span of 6 bases. This CDR3 has 13 amino acids. The CDR3 spells CASSLAAAYEQYF. CDR3 bases: TGTGCCAGCAGCTTGGCGGCAGCCTACGAGCAGTACTTC.

J is TRBJ2-5 and V is TRBV11-2; D perhaps matches TRBD1 (6 bases). Trimming removed 1 base at V and 5 bases at J, with 11 bases between. The germline CDR1 and CDR2 sequences are SGHAT and FQNNGV. The CDR3 is 14 residues long. The CDR3 reads CASSLAGAEETQYF. Written as DNA, the CDR3 is TGTGCCAGCAGCTTAGCAGGGGCCGAGGAGACCCAGTACTTC.

V usage is TRBV27 and J usage is TRBJ1-1; D unresolved. Germline loops: CDR1 MNHEY, CDR2 SMNVEV (reference sequence). Trimming cost V 5 bases and J 3 bases, with 19 bases left between them. The CDR3 runs 16 residues. The DNA for the CDR3 is TGTGCCAGCAGTAAATCGACTTGGACGGATTACACTGAAGCTTTCTTT. The encoded protein is CASSKSTWTDYTEAFF.

The chain recombines TRBV18 with TRBJ1-2; 9 bases are a match to TRBD1. Germline CDR1 KGHSH, CDR2 LQKENI. With V trimmed by 2 bases and J by 2 bases, 3 bases remained unmatched. This CDR3 contains 15 residues. CDR3 sequence: CASSPGQGPNYGYTF. CDR3 nucleotide sequence: TGTGCCAGCTCACCAGGACAGGGGCCAAACTATGGCTACACCTTC.

This rearrangement joins TRBV7-9 to TRBJ2-7; 12 nucleotides line up with TRBD1. The CDR3 sequence is 19 residues long. Germline assignment: CDR1 SEHNR and CDR2 FQNEAQ (reference sequence). V was pared by 7 bases and J by 0 bases, with 16 bases of the junction left unmatched. In DNA form, the CDR3 reads TGTGCCAGCACCACGATTCCGGGACAGGGGGCGTCTGCCTCCTACGAGCAGTACTTC. Encoded protein: CASTTIPGQGASASYEQYF.

V gene TRBV25-1 combines with J gene TRBJ1-1, with D possibly matching TRBD1 (5 bases). This CDR3 is built from 13 residues. The germline V gene has CDR1 MGHDK and CDR2 SYGVNS. V gave up 1 base and J gave up 11 bases, with 14 bases separating them. This chain's CDR3 is CASSESGTNEAFF. Here the CDR3 DNA reads TGTGCCAGCAGTGAATCGGGGACGAACGAGGCTTTCTTT.

The chain combines TRBV5-4 with TRBJ2-3, with 7 bases that match TRBD2. The CDR3 length is 14 residues. The V gene's germline CDR1 is SGHNT and CDR2 YYREEE (reference sequence). V lost 4 bases and J lost 4; bases outside the gene matches: 6. The DNA for the CDR3 is TGTGCCAGCAGCGAGGGACTATACCCAGATACGCAGTATTTT. As protein: CASSEGLYPDTQYF. The whole variable domain, filled in from reference TRBV5-4 and TRBJ2-3, reads ETGVTQSPTHLIKTRGQQVTLRCSSQSGHNTVSWYQQALGQGPQFIFQYYREEENGRGNFPPRFSGLQFPNYSSELNVNALELDDSALYLCASSEGLYPDTQYFGPGTRLTVL.

The chain carries TRBV7-9 and TRBJ2-7, with 8 nucleotides matching TRBD1. CDR3 length: 14 residues. Per the germline V gene, CDR1 is SEHNR and CDR2 is FQNEAQ (reference sequence). Germline trimming cut 2 bases from V and 7 bases from J; bases unmatched to any gene: 7. The CDR3 is CASSLIQGAGEQYF. In DNA, the CDR3 is TGTGCCAGCAGCTTAATCCAGGGGGCAGGAGAGCAGTACTTC.

The V gene is TRBV5-6, the J gene TRBJ2-1; either TRBD1 or TRBD2 may fit D (5 bases each). The CDR3 length is 17 residues. Germline V gene lookup returns CDR1 SGHDT and CDR2 YYEEEE. Trimming took 4 bases from V and 0 from J, leaving 17 bases between them. The CDR3, as DNA: TGTGCCAGCAGCAATTTCGAGGGGCCAAGCTCCTACAATGAGCAGTTCTTC. Residues: CASSNFEGPSSYNEQFF.